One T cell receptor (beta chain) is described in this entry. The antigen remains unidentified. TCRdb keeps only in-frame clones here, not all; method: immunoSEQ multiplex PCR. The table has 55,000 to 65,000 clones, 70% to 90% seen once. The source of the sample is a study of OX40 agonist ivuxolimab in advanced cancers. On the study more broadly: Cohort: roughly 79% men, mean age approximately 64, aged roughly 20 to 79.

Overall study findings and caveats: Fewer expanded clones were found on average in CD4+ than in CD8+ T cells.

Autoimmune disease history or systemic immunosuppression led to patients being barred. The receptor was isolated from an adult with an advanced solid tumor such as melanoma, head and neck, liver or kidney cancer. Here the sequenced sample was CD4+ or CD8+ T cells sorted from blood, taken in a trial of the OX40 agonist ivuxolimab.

In DNA, the CDR3 is TGTGCCAGTATCGACAGCGGCTATGGCTACACCTTC. Its protein product is CASIDSGYGYTF. The chain joins TRBV18 to TRBJ1-2; D might be TRBD1 (5 bases). Trimming cost V 9 bases and J 4 bases, with 12 bases left between them. The length of the CDR3 is 12 residues. Germline CDR1 KGHSH, CDR2 LQKENI.